This T cell receptor (beta chain) was obtained from a study of beta chain features in type 1 diabetes listed by TCRdb under 2018. For the study in its entirety: Mean age, gender distribution, total cell number and subset yield did not differ between patients and healthy donors. Across all samples, 90 million to 130 million sorted cells were examined, and cell number per subset correlated strongly with RNA yield. The study compared TCRB repertoires of sorted circulating CD4+ T cell subsets between recently diagnosed type 1 diabetes patients and matched healthy donors. Naive and central memory subsets were obtained from all 30 or so donors, but regulatory and stem cell-like memory subsets were isolated from only 8 patients and 8 healthy donors. The investigation overall reported the following: Only small numbers of individuals were included in the HLA sub-analyses, which left unresolved whether HLA type had any influence on TCRB rearrangement. Sequencing cDNA rather than genomic DNA could over-represent highly expressing activated cells, although activation and CD3 levels did not differ between groups. Naive, central memory and regulatory TCRB repertoires appeared to be more similar among patients than among healthy donors. Type 1 diabetes patients showed a moderate but significant shortening of TCRB CDR3 length in all four CD4+ subsets. Shorter templates might be favored by PCR, yet because patient and control samples were amplified and corrected together, any such skew would affect both groups equally. Patients with type 1 diabetes made fewer insertions and deleted more nucleotides at VDJ recombination sites, implying thymic rearrangement abnormalities.

The entire amount of isolated RNA was reverse transcribed using the High Capacity cDNA Reverse Transcription Kit, so the sequenced TCRB transcripts were expressed ones. Deep immunoSEQ sequencing was applied to naive, central memory and regulatory T cell samples, giving an average of about 3.7 million total reads per sample. Sorted cells were lysed in RLT buffer, and RNA was extracted using DNase-treated RNeasy Micro or Mini kits according to cell number. To prevent cross-contamination, every cell subset was processed on its own, while patient and healthy donor samples were processed together. The immunoSEQ multiplex PCR was used to amplify TCRB sequences from cDNA, generating 87-bp fragments that spanned the CDR3 region. Sequencing of the amplicons was done on the Illumina HiSeq platform. As for the original processing: Synthetic template baselines were used to correct PCR bias computationally, reads within Hamming distance 2 were collapsed, and singletons that could not be merged were discarded. Reads were aligned to IMGT to assign V, D and J genes, CDR3 length, and insertions or deletions at six rearrangement sites. Within each subset, clonotype counts were normalized to the number of sorted cells before true diversity and Gini coefficients were calculated with the tcR R package. The overlap coefficient, calculated on TCRB nucleotide sequences, was used to measure repertoire sharing. As a proxy for the pre-selection repertoire, out-of-frame TCRB sequences from naive cells were analyzed. TCRdb took over this immuneACCESS table, retaining in-frame rearrangements with V and J assigned. Such tables are incomplete; in checked studies, under half of the missing clones stem from an unresolved V gene, and the remainder is unexplained. Clone size and V and J calls were adopted from that table, with D and trimming inferred from the DNA. The sample table records about 360,000 clones; over 9.5% of these occur just once. The ten biggest clones cover around 0.02% of the sample.

V trim: 6 bases; J trim: 1 base; unmatched bases: 5. The germline V gene encodes CDR1 MNHEY and CDR2 SMNVEV (reference sequence). The CDR3 has 14 amino acids, counting the end cysteine and phenylalanine. Here the CDR3 DNA is all that survives: 42 bases in frame from base 1. Details on this clone: This receptor's antigen is unknown. No base quality information exists; no much larger clone differs at one position.

Each donor gave one peripheral blood draw, roughly 120 mL on average, collected into heparinised tubes. A BD FACSAria II and a panel including CD45RO, CCR7, CD25, CD127, CD95 and CD27 were used to sort naive, central memory, regulatory and stem cell-like memory CD4+ T cells. A purity above 95% was achieved for all sorted populations. Right away, PBMCs were isolated by Lymphoprep density gradient centrifugation and were stained directly, with no culture step. So that batch effects would be minimized, each experiment stained and sorted samples in pairs, pairing one healthy donor with one patient. The chain links TRBV27 with TRBJ2-5; 7 bases in between match TRBD2. The TCR sequence derives from a man aged 18 to 30 in good health. Source material: naive CD4+ T cells from blood. According to the study, the label for this sample's cell subset or site signals: true naive CD4+ T cells. The CDR3 protein sequence reads: CASRQLATQETQYF. DNA sequence: TGTGCCAGCAGACAACTAGCGACCCAAGAGACCCAGTACTTC.